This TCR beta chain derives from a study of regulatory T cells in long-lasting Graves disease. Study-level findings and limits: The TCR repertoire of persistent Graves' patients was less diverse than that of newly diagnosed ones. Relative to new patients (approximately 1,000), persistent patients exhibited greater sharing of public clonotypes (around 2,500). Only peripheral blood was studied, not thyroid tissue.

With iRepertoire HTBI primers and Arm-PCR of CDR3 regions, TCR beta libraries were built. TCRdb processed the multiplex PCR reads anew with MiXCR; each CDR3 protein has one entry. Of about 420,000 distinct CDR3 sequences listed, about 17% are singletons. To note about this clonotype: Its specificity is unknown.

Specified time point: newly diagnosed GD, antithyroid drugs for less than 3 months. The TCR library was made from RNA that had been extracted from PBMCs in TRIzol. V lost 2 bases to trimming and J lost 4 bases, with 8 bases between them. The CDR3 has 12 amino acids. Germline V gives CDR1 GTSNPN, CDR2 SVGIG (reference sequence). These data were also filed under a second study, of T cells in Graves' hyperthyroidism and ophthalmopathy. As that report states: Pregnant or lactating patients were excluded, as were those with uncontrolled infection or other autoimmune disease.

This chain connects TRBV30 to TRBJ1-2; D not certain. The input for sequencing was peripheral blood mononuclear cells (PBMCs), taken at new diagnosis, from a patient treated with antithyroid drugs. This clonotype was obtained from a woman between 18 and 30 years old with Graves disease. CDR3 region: CAWSPRAYGYTF. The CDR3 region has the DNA TGTGCCTGGAGTCCACGGGCCTATGGCTACACCTTC.